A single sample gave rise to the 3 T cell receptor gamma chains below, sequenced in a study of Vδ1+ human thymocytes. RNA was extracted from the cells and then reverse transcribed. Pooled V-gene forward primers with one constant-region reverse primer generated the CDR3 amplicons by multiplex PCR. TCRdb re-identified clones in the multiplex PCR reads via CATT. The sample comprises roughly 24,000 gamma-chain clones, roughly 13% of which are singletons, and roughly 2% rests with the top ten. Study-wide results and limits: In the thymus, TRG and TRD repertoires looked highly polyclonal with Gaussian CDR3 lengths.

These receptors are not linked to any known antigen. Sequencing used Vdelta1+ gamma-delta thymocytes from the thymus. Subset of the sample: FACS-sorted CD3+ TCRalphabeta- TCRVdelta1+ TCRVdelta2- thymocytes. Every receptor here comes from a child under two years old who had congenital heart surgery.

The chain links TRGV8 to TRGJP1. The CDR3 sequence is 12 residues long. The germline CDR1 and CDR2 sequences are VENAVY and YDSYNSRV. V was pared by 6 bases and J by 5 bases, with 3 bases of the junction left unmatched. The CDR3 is CATWPTGWFKIF. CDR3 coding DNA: TGTGCCACCTGGCCAACTGGTTGGTTCAAGATATTT.

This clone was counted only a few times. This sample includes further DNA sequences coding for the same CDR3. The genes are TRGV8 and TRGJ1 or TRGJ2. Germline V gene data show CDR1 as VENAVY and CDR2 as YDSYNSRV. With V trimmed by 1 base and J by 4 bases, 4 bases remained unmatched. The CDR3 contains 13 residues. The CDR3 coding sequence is TGTGCCACCTGGGATAGACTCTATTATAAGAAACTCTTT. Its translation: CATWDRLYYKKLF.

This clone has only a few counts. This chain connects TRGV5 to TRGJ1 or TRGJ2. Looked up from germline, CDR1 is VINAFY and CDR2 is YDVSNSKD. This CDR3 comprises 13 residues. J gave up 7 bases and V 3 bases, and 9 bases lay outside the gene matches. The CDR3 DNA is TGTGCCACCTGGGACCCCTTGGGGTATAAGAAACTCTTT. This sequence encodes CATWDPLGYKKLF.